The 5 T cell receptor beta chains below come from one sample, sequenced in a study of cytomegalovirus exposure and HLA in healthy donors. Primers included in the PCR were 60 Vbeta and 13 Jbeta primers. The table came from immunoSEQ multiplex PCR; TCRdb's copy has only in-frame clones and leaves some out. The table records 100,000 to 150,000 clones, about 71% of them present only once. The sequenced material came from PBMCs. The receptors come from a woman aged 60 to 75 in good health and CMV-seropositive.

This clone was observed a few times. The genes are TRBV27 and TRBJ2-7; D may be TRBD2 (7 bases). There are 16 residues in the CDR3. Trimming removed 0 bases at V and 3 bases at J, with 15 bases between. Per the germline V gene, CDR1 is MNHEY and CDR2 is SMNVEV (reference sequence). CDR3 residues: CASSLSLRGAVYEQYF. The CDR3 DNA sequence: TGTGCCAGCAGTTTATCTCTCCGGGGGGCCGTCTACGAGCAGTACTTC.

This sequence joins TRBV18 and TRBJ1-5, with a weak D call TRBD1 (5 bases). The germline V gene encodes CDR1 KGHSH and CDR2 LQKENI. The CDR3 loop spans 15 amino acids. Trimming shortened V by 2 bases and J by 2 bases, and 10 bases separated the two germline ends. Written as DNA, the CDR3 is TGTGCCAGCTCACCAGCTGACAGTCGCAATCAGCCCCAGCATTTT. Residues: CASSPADSRNQPQHF.

This clone has just one count. The rearrangement links TRBV18 to TRBJ1-5, with a possible D match to TRBD1 (6 bases). The germline V gene encodes CDR1 KGHSH and CDR2 LQKENI. V was clipped by 3 bases and J by 3 bases, with 9 bases between them. There are 14 residues in the CDR3. CDR3 amino acids: CASSPTGNNQPQHF. The CDR3, as DNA: TGTGCCAGCTCACCGACAGGAAACAATCAGCCCCAGCATTTT. The entire variable domain, with the rest obtained from reference TRBV18 and TRBJ1-5, is as follows: NAGVMQNPRHLVRRRGQEARLRCSPMKGHSHVYWYRQLPEEGLKFMVYLQKENIIDESGMPKERFSAEFPKEGPSILRIQQVVRGDSAAYFCASSPTGNNQPQHFGDGTRLSIL.

V and J are TRBV18 and TRBJ2-7, with 8 bases identical to TRBD1. V was pared by 3 bases and J by 0 bases, with 7 bases of the junction left unmatched. Germline V CDR1 and CDR2: KGHSH, LQKENI. This CDR3 comprises 16 residues. DNA of the CDR3: TGTGCCAGCTCACCCAGGGGGACAGGATTCTCCTACGAGCAGTACTTC. It is translated as CASSPRGTGFSYEQYF.

The chain couples TRBV4-1 to TRBJ1-4; D is ambiguous. The ends were cut back, 0 bases at V and 11 bases at J, with 13 bases in the middle. The CDR3 extends over 14 amino acids. Germline CDR1 MGHRA, CDR2 YSYEKL. The CDR3 is CASSQEERPGKLFF. CDR3 nucleotides: TGCGCCAGCAGCCAAGAAGAGAGACCGGGGAAACTGTTTTTT.